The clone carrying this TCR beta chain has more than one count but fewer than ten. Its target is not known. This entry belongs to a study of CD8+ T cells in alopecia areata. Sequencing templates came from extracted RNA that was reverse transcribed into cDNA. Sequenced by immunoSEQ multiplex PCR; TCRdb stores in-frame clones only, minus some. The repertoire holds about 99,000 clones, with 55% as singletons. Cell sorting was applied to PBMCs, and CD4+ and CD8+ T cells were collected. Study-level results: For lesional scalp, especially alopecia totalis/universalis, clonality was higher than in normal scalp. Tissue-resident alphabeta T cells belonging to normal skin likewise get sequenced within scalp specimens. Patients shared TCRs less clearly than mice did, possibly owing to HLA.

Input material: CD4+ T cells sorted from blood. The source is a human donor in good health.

CDR3 bases: TGTGCCAGCAGCTTGATTGAGACCCAGTACTTC. Its protein is CASSLIETQYF. The chain links TRBV7-9 to TRBJ2-5; D remains unclear. This CDR3 has 11 residues. V shed 3 bases and J shed 5 bases, with 4 bases lying between them. CDR1 and CDR2 (germline): SEHNR, FQNEAQ (reference sequence). The whole variable domain, filled in from reference TRBV7-9 and TRBJ2-5, reads DTGVSQNPRHKITKRGQNVTFRCDPISEHNRLYWYRQTLGQGPEFLTYFQNEAQLEKSRLLSDRFSAERPKGSFSTLEIQRTEQGDSAMYLCASSLIETQYFGPGTRLLVL.